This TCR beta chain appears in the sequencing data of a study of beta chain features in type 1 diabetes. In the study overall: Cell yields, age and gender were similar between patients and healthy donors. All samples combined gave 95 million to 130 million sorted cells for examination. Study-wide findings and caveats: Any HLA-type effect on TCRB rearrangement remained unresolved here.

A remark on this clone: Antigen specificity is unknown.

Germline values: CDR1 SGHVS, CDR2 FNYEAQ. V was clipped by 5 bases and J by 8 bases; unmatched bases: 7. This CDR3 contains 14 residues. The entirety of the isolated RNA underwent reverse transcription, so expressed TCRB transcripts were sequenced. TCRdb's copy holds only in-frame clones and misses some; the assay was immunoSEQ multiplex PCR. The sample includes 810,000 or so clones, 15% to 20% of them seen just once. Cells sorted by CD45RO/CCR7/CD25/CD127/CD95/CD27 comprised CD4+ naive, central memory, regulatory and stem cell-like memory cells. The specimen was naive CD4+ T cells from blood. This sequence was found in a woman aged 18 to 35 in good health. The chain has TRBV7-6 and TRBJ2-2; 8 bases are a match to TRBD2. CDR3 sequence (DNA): TGTGCCAGCAGCCGATGGCGGGGGGCAGGGGAGCTGTTTTTT. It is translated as CASSRWRGAGELFF.